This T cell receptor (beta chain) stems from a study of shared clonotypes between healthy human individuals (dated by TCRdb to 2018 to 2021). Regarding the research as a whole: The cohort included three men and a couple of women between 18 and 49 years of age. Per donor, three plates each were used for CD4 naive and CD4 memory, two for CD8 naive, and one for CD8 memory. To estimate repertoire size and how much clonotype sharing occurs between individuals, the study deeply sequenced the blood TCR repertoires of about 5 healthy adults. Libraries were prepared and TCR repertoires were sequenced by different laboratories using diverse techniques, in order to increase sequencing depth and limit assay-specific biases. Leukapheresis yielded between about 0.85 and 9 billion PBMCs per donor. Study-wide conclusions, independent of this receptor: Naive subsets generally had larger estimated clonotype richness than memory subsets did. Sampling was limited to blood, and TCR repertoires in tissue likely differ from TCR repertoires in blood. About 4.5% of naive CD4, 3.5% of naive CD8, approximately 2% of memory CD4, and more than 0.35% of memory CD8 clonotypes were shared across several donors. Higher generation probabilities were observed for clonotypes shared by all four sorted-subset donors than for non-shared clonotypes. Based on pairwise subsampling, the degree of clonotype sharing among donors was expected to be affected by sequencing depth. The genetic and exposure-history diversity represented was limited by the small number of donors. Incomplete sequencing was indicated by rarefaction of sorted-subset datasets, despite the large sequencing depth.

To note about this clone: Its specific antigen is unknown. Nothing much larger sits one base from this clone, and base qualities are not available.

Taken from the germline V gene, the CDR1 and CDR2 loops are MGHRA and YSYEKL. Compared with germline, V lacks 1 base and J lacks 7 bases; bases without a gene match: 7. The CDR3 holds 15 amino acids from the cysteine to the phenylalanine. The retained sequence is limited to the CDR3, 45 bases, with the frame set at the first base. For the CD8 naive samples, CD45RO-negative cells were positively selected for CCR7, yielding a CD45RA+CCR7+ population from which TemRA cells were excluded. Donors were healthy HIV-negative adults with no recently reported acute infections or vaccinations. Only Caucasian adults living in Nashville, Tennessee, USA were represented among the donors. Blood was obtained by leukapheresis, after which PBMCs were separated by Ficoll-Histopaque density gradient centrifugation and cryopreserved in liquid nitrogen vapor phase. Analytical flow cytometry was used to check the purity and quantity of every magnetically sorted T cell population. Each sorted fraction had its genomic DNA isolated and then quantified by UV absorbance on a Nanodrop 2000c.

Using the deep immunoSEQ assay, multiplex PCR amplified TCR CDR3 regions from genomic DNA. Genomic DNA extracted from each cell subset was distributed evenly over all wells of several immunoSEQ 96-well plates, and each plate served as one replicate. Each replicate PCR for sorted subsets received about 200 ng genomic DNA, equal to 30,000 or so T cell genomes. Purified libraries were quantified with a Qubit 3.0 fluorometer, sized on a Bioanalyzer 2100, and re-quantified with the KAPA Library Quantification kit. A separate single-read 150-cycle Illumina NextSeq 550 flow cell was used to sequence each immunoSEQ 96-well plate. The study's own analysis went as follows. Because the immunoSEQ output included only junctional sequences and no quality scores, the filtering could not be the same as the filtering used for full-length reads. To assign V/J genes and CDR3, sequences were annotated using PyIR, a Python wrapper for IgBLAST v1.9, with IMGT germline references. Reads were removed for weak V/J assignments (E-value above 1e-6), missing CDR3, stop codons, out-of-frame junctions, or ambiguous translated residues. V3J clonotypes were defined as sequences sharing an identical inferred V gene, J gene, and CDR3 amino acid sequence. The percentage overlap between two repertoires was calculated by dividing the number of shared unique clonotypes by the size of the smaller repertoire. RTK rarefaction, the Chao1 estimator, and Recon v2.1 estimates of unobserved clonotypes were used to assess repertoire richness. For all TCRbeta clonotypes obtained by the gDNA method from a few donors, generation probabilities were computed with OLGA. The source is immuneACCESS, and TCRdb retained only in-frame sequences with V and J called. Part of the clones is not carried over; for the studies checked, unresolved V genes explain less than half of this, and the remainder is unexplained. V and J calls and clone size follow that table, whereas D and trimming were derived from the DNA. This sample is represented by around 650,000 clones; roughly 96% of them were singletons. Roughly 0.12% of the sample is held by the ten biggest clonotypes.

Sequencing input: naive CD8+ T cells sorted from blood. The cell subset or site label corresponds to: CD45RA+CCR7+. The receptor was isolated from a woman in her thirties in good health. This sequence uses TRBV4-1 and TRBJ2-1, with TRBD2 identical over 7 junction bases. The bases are TGCGCCAGCAGCCAAGGGGGCGGGAGTAAGAATGAGCAGTTCTTC. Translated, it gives CASSQGGGSKNEQFF.